Each of the 20 T cell receptor beta chains below was sequenced from the same sample in a study of human T cells and chemical hapten exposure. TCRdb reprocessed the RACE reads via MiXCR and lists one record per CDR3 protein. The table includes 250,000 or so distinct CDR3 sequences, about 9% detected once. Noted time point: pre-sensitization, week 0. Treatment noted: therapeutic diphenylcyclopropenone sensitization with weekly scalp DPC. The material was whole blood, obtained in connection with sensitization to the hapten diphenylcyclopropenone (DPC). Receptors were obtained from a woman aged 40 to 50 with alopecia areata. Some clones in this sample may be carry-over from other donors' samples.

This chain connects TRBV4-1 to TRBJ2-3, with D uncertain. The CDR3 length is 16 residues. Germline V gene lookup returns CDR1 MGHRA and CDR2 YSYEKL. Trimming cost V 0 bases and J 1 base, with 11 bases left between them. The CDR3 sequence: CASSQESLGGTDTQYF. CDR3 nucleotides: TGCGCCAGCAGCCAAGAGAGTCTTGGGGGCACAGATACGCAGTATTTT.

This clonotype was counted a few times. The chain employs TRBV29-1 and TRBJ1-1; D remains unclear. There are 13 residues in the CDR3. Trimming pared 6 bases from V and 7 bases from J, leaving 18 bases between. CDR1 is SQVTM and CDR2 is ANQGSEA in the germline V gene. The CDR3 bases are TGCAGCGTCCACGCCCCGAACAGCGGTGAAGCTTTCTTT. This translates into CSVHAPNSGEAFF.

This clonotype was observed a handful of times. The V and J genes are TRBV5-1 and TRBJ2-5, with 8 bases aligning to TRBD2. Per the germline V gene, CDR1 is SGHRS and CDR2 is YFSETQ. CDR3 length: 14 residues. V shed 2 bases, J shed 2 bases, and the junction held 2 bases outside the gene matches. In nucleotides, the CDR3 is TGCGCCAGCAGCTTTAGCGGGGTACAAGAGACCCAGTACTTC. Translating it yields CASSFSGVQETQYF.

The rearrangement joins TRBV15 to TRBJ2-1; 11 bases are a match to TRBD2. V gave up 0 bases and J gave up 10 bases; unmatched junction bases: 5. The CDR3 has 15 amino acids. Per germline, CDR1 LNHNV and CDR2 YYDKDF (reference sequence). DNA for the CDR3: TGTGCCACCAGCAGAGATAGACTAGCGGGGAACGAGCAGTTCTTC. This translates into CATSRDRLAGNEQFF.

This clonotype has a count of ten or more. The V call is TRBV28, the J call TRBJ1-2, with D unclear. Germline CDR1 reads MDHEN; CDR2 reads SYDVKM. The CDR3 contains 13 residues. The V end lost 9 bases, the J end lost 1 base, and 12 bases lay between the germline ends. The CDR3 nucleotides read TGTGCCAGTTCCAGCGGGGTTAACTATGGCTACACCTTC. Its protein is CASSSGVNYGYTF.

The rearrangement uses TRBV5-1 and TRBJ2-3; perhaps TRBD2 as D (5 bases). Looked up from germline, CDR1 is SGHRS and CDR2 is YFSETQ. The CDR3 totals 15 residues. V lost 4 bases and J lost 2, with 14 bases in between. For the CDR3, the DNA is TGCGCCAGCAGCGCATCTAGCAGCTACACAGATACGCAGTATTTT. Its protein is CASSASSSYTDTQYF.

This clonotype was seen more than once but under ten times. The chain carries TRBV11-2 and TRBJ2-1, with 8 bases identical to TRBD2. There are 16 residues in the CDR3. Germline-derived CDR1 and CDR2 are SGHAT and FQNNGV. J was trimmed by 8 bases and V by 3 bases; bases with no gene match: 12. CDR3 nucleotides: TGTGCCAGCAGCTTGGTAGTTCTAGCGGGTGTGGATGAGCAGTTCTTC. Translating it yields CASSLVVLAGVDEQFF.

The V call is TRBV5-5, the J call TRBJ2-3; possibly TRBD2 for D (6 bases). The V gene's germline CDR1 is SGHKS and CDR2 YYEKEE (reference sequence). CDR3 length: 12 residues. Trimming pared 4 bases from V and 9 bases from J, leaving 12 bases between. CDR3 DNA sequence: TGTGCCAGCAGCCGGACTATTCAGACGCAGTATTTT. Translation gives CASSRTIQTQYF.

This chain links TRBV6-5 with TRBJ2-1; 13 bases line up with TRBD2. With 0 bases clipped from V and 10 bases from J, the junction kept 6 bases outside the gene matches. Germline CDR1 and CDR2: MNHEY and SVGAGI. This CDR3 is built from 16 residues. In DNA form, the CDR3 reads TGTGCCAGCAGTTACTCAGGACTAGCGGGAGCAGGAGAGCAGTTCTTC. This sequence encodes CASSYSGLAGAGEQFF.

The sample holds many counts of this clonotype. This chain joins TRBV20-1 and TRBJ1-5; possibly TRBD1 for D (5 bases). There are 12 residues in the CDR3. The V and J ends lost 5 bases and 8 bases respectively, with 13 bases between them. Germline lookup yields CDR1 DFQATT and CDR2 SNEGSKA (reference sequence). CDR3 region: CSAGEGIEPQHF. CDR3 in DNA: TGCAGTGCTGGGGAGGGGATTGAGCCCCAGCATTTT.

This clonotype was seen ten or more times. The V call is TRBV7-6, the J call TRBJ2-2, with unresolved D. V lost 2 bases, J lost 6 bases, and 4 bases lay in between. CDR1 is SGHVS and CDR2 is FNYEAQ in the germline V gene. The CDR3 length is 12 residues. The CDR3 protein is CASSLFPGELFF. As DNA, the CDR3 is TGTGCCAGCAGCTTATTTCCCGGGGAGCTGTTTTTT.

This clonotype was seen more than once but under ten times. CDR3 residues: CSALGQAKNIQYF. CDR3 DNA sequence: TGCAGTGCTTTGGGACAGGCCAAAAACATTCAGTACTTC. The chain uses TRBV20-1 and TRBJ2-4; 7 bases are a match to TRBD1. The CDR3 extends over 13 amino acids. The germline gives CDR1 DFQATT, CDR2 SNEGSKA (reference sequence). The V gene end was trimmed by 5 bases and the J gene end by 1 base; junction bases not matched to a gene: 2.

The rearrangement links TRBV9 to TRBJ2-1; D call uncertain. The V gene lost 0 bases and the J gene lost 0 bases, with 16 bases spanning the gap. CDR1 and CDR2 from the germline V gene are SGDLS and YYNGEE. This CDR3 is 18 amino acids long. The CDR3 DNA follows: TGTGCCAGCAGCGTAGGCCCACTTGACACGAGCTCCTACAATGAGCAGTTCTTC. Translating it yields CASSVGPLDTSSYNEQFF.

This chain connects TRBV9 to TRBJ2-7; the D is unclear. The CDR3 runs 13 residues. V was cut by 0 bases and J by 3 bases, with 7 bases left in between. Germline-derived CDR1 and CDR2 are SGDLS and YYNGEE. This CDR3 is CASSVGPNYEQYF. Here the CDR3 DNA reads TGTGCCAGCAGCGTAGGACCAAACTACGAGCAGTACTTC.

The genes are TRBV12-3 or TRBV12-4 and TRBJ1-6, with D possibly matching TRBD1 (5 bases). V lost 6 bases, J lost 5 bases, and 20 bases lay in between. The CDR3 runs to 17 residues. DNA for the CDR3: TGTGCCAGCAGGTCCCTACGGGACTCTATTAATAATTCACCCCTCCACTTT. The encoded protein is CASRSLRDSINNSPLHF.

This clonotype was detected only once. Because the CDR3 is missing its conserved closing phenylalanine or tryptophan, this is likely a read error. This sequence joins TRBV6-2 or TRBV6-3 and TRBJ2-7; 11 bases agree with TRBD2. The J segment lost 2 bases and the V segment lost 5 bases, leaving 5 bases of the junction unmatched. The CDR3 spans 15 residues. Germline values: CDR1 MNHEY, CDR2 SVGEGT. The DNA for the CDR3 is TGTGCCAGCAGTCTCCTAGCGGGAGGCCCCTACGAGCAGTACTCC. This gives the protein CASSLLAGGPYEQYS.

This clonotype was picked up a small number of times. The chain couples TRBV10-3 to TRBJ2-7, with D tentatively TRBD1 (6 bases). This CDR3 spans 14 amino acids. V was clipped by 3 bases and J by 1 base, with 10 bases between them. Germline loops: CDR1 ENHRY, CDR2 SYGVKD. The CDR3 DNA follows: TGTGCCATCAGTGACGCCAGGGGTTCCTACGAGCAGTACTTC. It translates to CAISDARGSYEQYF.

This clonotype was picked up many times. V gene TRBV10-3 combines with J gene TRBJ1-5; D is unclear. Trimming shortened V by 4 bases and J by 4 bases, and 8 bases separated the two germline ends. Germline V gene sequence: CDR1 ENHRY, CDR2 SYGVKD. CDR3 length: 13 amino acids. For the CDR3, the DNA is TGTGCCATCAGTGGTGGAGAAAATCAGCCCCAGCATTTT. This gives the protein CAISGGENQPQHF.

The V and J genes are TRBV3-1 and TRBJ2-2, with D tentatively TRBD1 (5 bases). The CDR3 runs to 14 residues. From germline, CDR1 is LGHDT and CDR2 YNNKEL (reference sequence). V lost 1 base to trimming and J lost 6 bases, with 9 bases between them. The CDR3: CASSQGTSPGELFF. Here the CDR3 DNA reads TGTGCCAGCAGCCAAGGGACATCCCCCGGGGAGCTGTTTTTT. Based on the CDR3 plus reference TRBV3-1 and TRBJ2-2, the full variable domain is DTAVSQTPKYLVTQMGNDKSIKCEQNLGHDTMYWYKQDSKKFLKIMFSYNNKELIINETVPNRFSPKSPDKAHLNLHINSLELGDSAVYFCASSQGTSPGELFFGEGSRLTVL.

The chain has TRBV11-3 and TRBJ2-1; TRBD2 matches 8 bases. V was clipped by 3 bases and J by 7 bases; unmatched bases: 5. Germline CDR1 SGHNT, CDR2 YENEEA. This CDR3 region has 14 residues. The CDR3 region is CASSLSGGTNEQFF. Here the CDR3 DNA reads TGTGCCAGCAGCTTGAGCGGGGGTACTAATGAGCAGTTCTTC.